What follows are 7 T cell receptor beta chains derived from one specimen sequenced in a study of shared clonotypes between healthy human individuals (TCRdb year 2020). Library method: the immunoSEQ multiplex PCR assay. TCRdb carries this immuneACCESS record with in-frame sequences only. Its versions omit some clonotypes, under half of them owing to an unresolved V gene in the studies checked, with the rest unexplained. Here the sample has around 500,000 clones; roughly 77% occur a single time. Around 13% of the sample is taken by the ten largest. Source material: PBMCs. Receptors originate from a woman aged 40 to 50 in good health. Some clones in this sample may be carry-over from other donors' samples.

This chain uses TRBV19 with TRBJ1-5; 7 bases fit TRBD1. V shed 4 bases, J shed 4 bases, and the junction held 4 bases outside the gene matches. Germline V gene sequence: CDR1 LNHDA, CDR2 SQIVND (reference sequence). The CDR3 is made up of 14 amino acids. The CDR3 DNA reads as TGTGCCAGTAGTACGACACAGGGGAATCAGCCCCAGCATTTT. Protein: CASSTTQGNQPQHF.

The chain couples TRBV5-4 to TRBJ1-4; no firm D call. Germline V gene sequence: CDR1 SGHNT, CDR2 YYREEE (reference sequence). V lost 2 bases, J lost 3 bases, and 17 bases lay in between. The CDR3 runs to 17 residues. CDR3 DNA: TGTGCCAGCAGCTTTTCTTTCGGGGATGGGGCTAATGAAAAACTGTTTTTT. This encodes CASSFSFGDGANEKLFF. Together with reference TRBV5-4 and TRBJ1-4, the CDR3 gives the full variable domain: ETGVTQSPTHLIKTRGQQVTLRCSSQSGHNTVSWYQQALGQGPQFIFQYYREEENGRGNFPPRFSGLQFPNYSSELNVNALELDDSALYLCASSFSFGDGANEKLFFGSGTQLSVL.

The gene calls are TRBV6-6 and TRBJ1-2; 8 nucleotides align to TRBD1. Trimming took 6 bases from V and 7 from J; bases not matched to a gene: 10. The CDR3 consists of 14 residues. Germline V gene lookup returns CDR1 MNHNY and CDR2 SVGAGI (reference sequence). Written as DNA, the CDR3 is TGTGCCAGCAGCCTCGGACAGGGCTGGACTGGCTACACCTTC. Translating gives CASSLGQGWTGYTF.

This clone occurred once. CDR3 region: CATSPGGGQETQYF. In DNA form, the CDR3 reads TGTGCCACCAGCCCCGGCGGGGGCCAAGAGACCCAGTACTTC. V gene TRBV15 combines with J gene TRBJ2-5; 7 nucleotides line up with TRBD2. The CDR3 length is 14 residues. Germline CDR1 is LNHNV and CDR2 is YYDKDF (reference sequence). The V and J ends lost 5 bases and 1 base, in that order; junction bases with no gene match: 4. The full variable domain, in which reference TRBV15 and TRBJ2-5 provide the parts outside the CDR3, is DAMVIQNPRYQVTQFGKPVTLSCSQTLNHNVMYWYQQKSSQAPKLLFHYYDKDFNNEADTPDNFQSRRPNTSFCFLDIRSPGLGDTAMYLCATSPGGGQETQYFGPGTRLLVL.

The chain combines TRBV28 with TRBJ1-2, with no clear D. With 6 bases removed from V and 6 bases from J, the gap between germline ends came to 17 bases. This CDR3 comprises 14 residues. In germline, CDR1 is MDHEN, CDR2 SYDVKM. The DNA of the CDR3 is TGTGCCAGCAGGACAAACTCCGAGAGGCATGGCTACACCTTC. Translated: CASRTNSERHGYTF.

This clone was counted between two and nine times. The V call is TRBV4-1, the J call TRBJ1-3; 7 positions match TRBD1. V lost 4 bases to trimming and J lost 0 bases; unmatched junction nucleotides: 3. This CDR3 region has 15 residues. Germline V gene sequence: CDR1 MGHRA, CDR2 YSYEKL. CDR3 sequence: CASSPGGTSGNTIYF. The CDR3 coding sequence is TGCGCCAGCAGCCCAGGGGGGACCTCTGGAAACACCATATATTTT.

The CDR3 region is CASSARAGGPGGELFF. For the CDR3, the DNA is TGTGCCAGCAGCGCCCGCGCAGGAGGGCCTGGCGGGGAGCTGTTTTTT. The genes are TRBV7-6 and TRBJ2-2; tentatively, D is TRBD2 (6 bases). The CDR3 runs to 16 residues. The germline V gene encodes CDR1 SGHVS and CDR2 FNYEAQ. Trimming removed 5 bases at V and 7 bases at J, with 20 bases between. The full variable domain, rest sourced from reference TRBV7-6 and TRBJ2-2, is GAGVSQSPRYKVTKRGQDVALRCDPISGHVSLYWYRQALGQGPEFLTYFNYEAQQDKSGLPNDRFSAERPEGSISTLTIQRTEQRDSAMYRCASSARAGGPGGELFFGEGSRLTVL.